This T cell receptor (beta chain) emerged from a study of T cell changes during pregnancy in multiple sclerosis. This clone was detected once. The repertoire was sequenced with immunoSEQ multiplex PCR; TCRdb's copy has only in-frame clones and lacks some. The sample lists 15,000 to 20,000 clones; 88% were seen once. Deletions cut 2 bases from V and 7 bases from J, with 12 bases between. The CDR3 runs 14 residues. The germline CDR1 and CDR2 sequences are MNHEY and SMNVEV (reference sequence). The sample consisted of CD8+ T cells from peripheral blood mononuclear cells, taken after pregnancy. This TCR came from a female donor in good health, enrolled as a control in a pregnancy study. V is TRBV27 and J is TRBJ1-5, with a possible D match to TRBD1 (6 bases). The CDR3 sequence: CASSLRGMGQPQHF. Written as DNA, the CDR3 is TGTGCCAGCAGTTTAAGGGGGATGGGCCAGCCCCAGCATTTT.